The TCR beta chain described here comes from a study of a mutant IDH1 vaccine in newly diagnosed glioma. Across the whole study: In weeks 1, 3, 5, 7, 11, 15, 19 and 23, patients were vaccinated.

The count of this clone is one. The antigen remains unidentified. Time point noted: week 11, during vaccination. Every single dose of the vaccine, 300 ug of mutant IDH1 20-mer peptide, came with topical imiquimod. From germline, CDR1 is MNHEY and CDR2 SMNVEV (reference sequence). The V and J ends lost 6 bases and 0 bases respectively, with 11 bases between them. The CDR3 runs 15 residues. The data were produced by immunoSEQ multiplex PCR, yet TCRdb's version contains in-frame clones alone and is incomplete. Seen here are about 110,000 clones, around 90% observed once, and the top ten hold around 0.61%.

J is TRBJ1-4 and V is TRBV27, with a possible D match to TRBD1 (5 bases). Source: PBMCs, taken from a glioma patient whose treatment included an IDH1 peptide vaccine. This receptor was taken from a woman between 50 and 59 years old with glioma. CDR3 bases: TGTGCCAGCAGCCCGGGACTCTCAACTAATGAAAAACTGTTTTTT. Its translation is CASSPGLSTNEKLFF.